The 11 T cell receptor beta chains below all came from one sample that was sequenced in a study of human T cells and chemical hapten exposure. TCRdb processed the RACE reads anew with MiXCR; each CDR3 protein has one entry. The table includes 150,000 or so distinct CDR3 sequences, 14% detected once. Time point here: patch test 1, 2 weeks after DPC sensitization. The treatment is: therapeutic diphenylcyclopropenone sensitization with weekly scalp DPC. Here the sequenced sample was whole blood, taken in connection with sensitization to the hapten diphenylcyclopropenone (DPC). The receptors shown here come from a woman aged 30 to 39 with alopecia areata. Some clones in this sample may be carry-over from other donors' samples.

This clonotype was seen a few times. The V call is TRBV19, the J call TRBJ2-1, with D hard to call. V shed 0 bases and J shed 7 bases, with 16 bases lying between them. This CDR3 comprises 16 residues. Germline V gives CDR1 LNHDA, CDR2 SQIVND (reference sequence). The DNA of the CDR3 is TGTGCCAGTAGTATAGACGCACAGAAGGCGCCTAATGAGCAGTTCTTC. Its translation: CASSIDAQKAPNEQFF.

The chain links TRBV28 to TRBJ1-1; D not resolved. From germline, CDR1 is MDHEN and CDR2 SYDVKM. The CDR3 covers 10 residues. V shed 9 bases and J shed 4 bases, with 6 bases lying between them. The CDR3 nucleotides are TGTGCCAGGTTAAGCACTGAAGCTTTCTTT. This encodes CARLSTEAFF.

This clonotype was observed a handful of times. The genes are TRBV19 and TRBJ2-1; TRBD2 matches 14 bases. Germline V gives CDR1 LNHDA, CDR2 SQIVND (reference sequence). The CDR3 has 17 residues. Trimming took 8 bases from V and 2 from J; bases not matched to a gene: 8. Here the CDR3 DNA reads TGTGCCAGTTCCGGGACTAGCGGGAGCCGTCCCTACAATGAGCAGTTCTTC. Amino acids: CASSGTSGSRPYNEQFF.

The genes are TRBV28 and TRBJ2-4; D may match TRBD1 or TRBD2 (6 bases each). CDR1 and CDR2 (germline): MDHEN, SYDVKM. Deletions cut 4 bases from V and 4 bases from J, with 14 bases between. This CDR3 comprises 15 residues. CDR3 DNA sequence: TGTGCCAGCAGTTCCGGAGGGCAGGGGAAAAACATTCAGTACTTC. Its translation: CASSSGGQGKNIQYF.

At least ten counts were recorded for this clonotype. V is TRBV19 and J is TRBJ2-5; 7 bases align to TRBD2. Trimming took 5 bases from V and 5 from J; bases not matched to a gene: 8. The CDR3 is made up of 14 amino acids. Germline-derived CDR1 and CDR2 are LNHDA and SQIVND (reference sequence). CDR3 sequence reads: CASSGSGGRETQYF. The CDR3 DNA is TGTGCCAGTAGTGGATCGGGGGGTCGGGAGACCCAGTACTTC.

V usage is TRBV5-5 and J usage is TRBJ1-1; TRBD1 matches at 8 bases. Germline values: CDR1 SGHKS, CDR2 YYEKEE (reference sequence). The CDR3 has 14 residues. The V segment lost 0 bases and the J segment 9 bases; nucleotides outside the gene matches: 7. CDR3: CASSLVDGQGKAFF. The CDR3 region has the DNA TGTGCCAGCAGCTTGGTAGATGGACAGGGAAAAGCTTTCTTT.

A few counts support this clonotype. The rearrangement uses TRBV20-1 and TRBJ2-1; the D is unclear. This CDR3 comprises 11 residues. Trimming stripped 1 base from V and 8 bases from J, with 6 bases between. Looked up from germline, CDR1 is DFQATT and CDR2 is SNEGSKA (reference sequence). CDR3 DNA: TGCAGTGCTAGAGCCAGAGATGAGCAGTTCTTC. It codes for CSARARDEQFF.

This clonotype was detected a few times. The chain links TRBV28 to TRBJ1-4; possible D gene TRBD1, 5 bases. This CDR3 comprises 13 residues. Trimming cost V 6 bases and J 4 bases, with 9 bases left between them. The V gene's germline CDR1 is MDHEN and CDR2 SYDVKM. CDR3 amino acids: CASRQAFNEKLFF. The CDR3 DNA sequence: TGTGCCAGCAGACAGGCTTTTAATGAAAAACTGTTTTTT.

A few counts support this clonotype. This sequence joins TRBV18 and TRBJ2-5; no reliable D call. Trimming removed 0 bases from V and 5 bases from J, with 4 bases in between. From germline, CDR1 is KGHSH and CDR2 LQKENI. This CDR3 is 12 amino acids long. CDR3 DNA: TGTGCCAGCTCACCACCCGAGGAGACCCAGTACTTC. It yields the protein CASSPPEETQYF.

This clonotype was seen repeatedly, ten times or more. J is TRBJ2-5 and V is TRBV29-1; perhaps TRBD2 as D (6 bases). The CDR3 is 11 amino acids. Trimming took 8 bases from V and 4 from J, leaving 11 bases between them. CDR1 is SQVTM and CDR2 is ANQGSEA in the germline V gene. The chain's CDR3 is CSITGVETQYF. The DNA of the CDR3 is TGCAGCATAACGGGGGTAGAGACCCAGTACTTC.

This clonotype was seen more than once but under ten times. V usage is TRBV20-1 and J usage is TRBJ2-1; 7 bases match TRBD2. This CDR3 has 14 amino acids. Germline V gene lookup returns CDR1 DFQATT and CDR2 SNEGSKA (reference sequence). Trimming removed 5 bases from V and 6 bases from J; junction bases left unmatched: 10. DNA for the CDR3: TGCAGTGCTTCTACTAGAGCGGGGAGCAATGAGCAGTTCTTC. Its translation is CSASTRAGSNEQFF.